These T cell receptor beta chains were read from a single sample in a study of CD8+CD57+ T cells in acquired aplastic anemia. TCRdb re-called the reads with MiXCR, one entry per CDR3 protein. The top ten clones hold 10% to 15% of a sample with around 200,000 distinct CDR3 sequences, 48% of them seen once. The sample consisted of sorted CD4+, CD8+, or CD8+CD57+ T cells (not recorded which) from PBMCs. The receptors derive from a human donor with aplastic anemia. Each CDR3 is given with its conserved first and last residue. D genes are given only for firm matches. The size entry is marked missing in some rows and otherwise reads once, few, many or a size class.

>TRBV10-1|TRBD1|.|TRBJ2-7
TGCGCCAGCAATCTACCGGGACAGGGCAATCTGGGCGAGCAGTACTTC
CASNLPGQGNLGEQYF
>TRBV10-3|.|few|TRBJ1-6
TGTGCCACCTCTCGCGACAGGAATAATTCACCCCTCCACTTT
CATSRDRNNSPLHF
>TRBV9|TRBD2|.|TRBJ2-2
TGTGCCAGCAGCGTAGATCTTAGCGGGGCTGCCGGGGAGCTGTTTTTT
CASSVDLSGAAGELFF
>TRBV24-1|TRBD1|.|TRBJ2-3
TGTGCCACCAGTGATTCGACAGGGACGGACACAGATACGCAGTATTTT
CATSDSTGTDTDTQYF
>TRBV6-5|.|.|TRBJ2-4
TGTGCCAGCAGTCCCACAGGGTATTACATTCAGTACTTC
CASSPTGYYIQYF
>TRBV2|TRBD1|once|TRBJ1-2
TGTGCCAGCAGATTCGACAGGGGTAATGGCTACACCTTC
CASRFDRGNGYTF
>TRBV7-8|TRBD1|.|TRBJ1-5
TGTGCCAGCAGCCCGAACAGGGGGCCCCAGCATTTT
CASSPNRGPQHF
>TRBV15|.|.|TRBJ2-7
TGTGCCACCAGCAGAGGCACAACACAGTCCTACGAGCAGTACTTC
CATSRGTTQSYEQYF
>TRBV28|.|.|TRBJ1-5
TGTGCCAGCAGCGCCCACCCTCAGCCCCAGCATTTT
CASSAHPQPQHF
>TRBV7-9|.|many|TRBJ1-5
TGTGCCAGCAGCCTAGGGGAATTTCAGCCCCAGCATTTT
CASSLGEFQPQHF
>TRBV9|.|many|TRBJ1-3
TGTGCCAGCAGCGTAGAAGGGGCGGACACCATATATTTT
CASSVEGADTIYF
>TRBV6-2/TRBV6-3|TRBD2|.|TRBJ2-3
TGTGCCAGCAGTTGGGGTAGCGGGGGGGCCAGCTCAGATACGCAGTATTTT
CASSWGSGGASSDTQYF
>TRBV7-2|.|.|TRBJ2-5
TGTGCCAGCAGCCTCCACCCGCAAGAGACCCAGTACTTC
CASSLHPQETQYF
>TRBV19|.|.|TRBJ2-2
TGTGCCAGTAGTTTGGGGGGCCGCACCGGGGAGCTGTTTTTT
CASSLGGRTGELFF
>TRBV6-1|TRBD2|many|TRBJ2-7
TGTGCCAGCAGGTCAGCGGGGGGCAATACCTACGAGCAGTACTTC
CASRSAGGNTYEQYF
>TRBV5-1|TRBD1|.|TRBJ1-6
TGCGCCAGCAGCTTTGGGACAGGGGGCGATTCACCCCTCCACTTT
CASSFGTGGDSPLHF
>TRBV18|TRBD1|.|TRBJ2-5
TGTGCCAGCTCGGGACAGGGGGCCGAGACCCAGTACTTC
CASSGQGAETQYF
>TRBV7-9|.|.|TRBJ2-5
TGTGCCAGCACCGCAGTTAACCAAGAGACCCAGTACTTC
CASTAVNQETQYF
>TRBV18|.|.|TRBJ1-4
TGTGCCAGCTCAATTGCAACTAATGAAAAACTGTTTTTT
CASSIATNEKLFF
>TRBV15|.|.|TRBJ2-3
TGTGCCACCAGCAGAGATAGGACAGATACGCAGTATTTT
CATSRDRTDTQYF
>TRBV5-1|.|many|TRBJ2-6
TGCGCCAGCAGCCCAGGAAACGATGCTGGGGCCAACGTCCTGACTTTC
CASSPGNDAGANVLTF
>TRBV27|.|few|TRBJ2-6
TGTGCCAGCCGGACACTTCGGGCCAACGTCCTGACTTTC
CASRTLRANVLTF
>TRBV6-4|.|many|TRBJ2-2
TGTGCCACCCGCCAGGTTGCGATAGGGACCGGGGAGCTGTTTTTT
CATRQVAIGTGELFF
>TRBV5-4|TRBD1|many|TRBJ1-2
TGTGCCAGCAGCTGGGCATTACAGGGGCGCACCCCGATTAACTATGGCTACACCTTC
CASSWALQGRTPINYGYTF
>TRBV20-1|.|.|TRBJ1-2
TGCAGTGCTAGAGAGGGCGGGCATGGCTACACCTTC
CSAREGGHGYTF
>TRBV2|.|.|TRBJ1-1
TGTGCCAGCAGTTTAGAACTAGTCCGGGCTTTCTTT
CASSLELVRAFF
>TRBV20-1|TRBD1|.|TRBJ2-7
TGCAGTGCTGGGCGAAGTCAGGGGGACTACGAGCAGTACTTC
CSAGRSQGDYEQYF
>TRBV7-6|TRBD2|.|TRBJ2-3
TGTGCCAGCAGCTTACGGCTAGCGGGAGATACGCAGTATTTT
CASSLRLAGDTQYF
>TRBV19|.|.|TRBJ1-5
TGTGCCAGTAAAAGGGGAATTGGGGATCAGCCCCAGCATTTT
CASKRGIGDQPQHF
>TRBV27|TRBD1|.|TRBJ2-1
TGTGCCAGCAGTCTCCGGGACAGCTCCTACAATGAGCAGTTCTTC
CASSLRDSSYNEQFF
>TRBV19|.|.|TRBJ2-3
TGTGCCGGACGGGACACCACAGATACGCAGTATTTT
CAGRDTTDTQYF
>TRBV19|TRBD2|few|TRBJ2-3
TGTGCCAGTAGCGTACTAGCGGGAGTGACAGATACGCAGTATTTT
CASSVLAGVTDTQYF
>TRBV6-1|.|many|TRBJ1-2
TGTGCCAGTATGGCCCAAGAGGTATATGGCTACACCTTC
CASMAQEVYGYTF
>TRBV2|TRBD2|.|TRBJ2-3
TGTGCCAGCAGGTCGCGGGGGGAAAGCACGGATACGCAGTATTTT
CASRSRGESTDTQYF
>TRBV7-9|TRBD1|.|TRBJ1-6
TGTGCCAGCAGCCCCCAGACAGGGGGTAATTCACCCCTCCACTTT
CASSPQTGGNSPLHF
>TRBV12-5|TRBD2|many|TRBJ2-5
TGTGCTAGTGGTTTGGTAACTGGGAGCGGGGGGGGAGAGACCCAGTACTTC
CASGLVTGSGGGETQYF
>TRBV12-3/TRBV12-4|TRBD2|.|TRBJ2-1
TGTGCCAGCAGTCCAGGACTAGCGGGAGTGTCATTGGGTAATGAGCAGTTCTTC
CASSPGLAGVSLGNEQFF
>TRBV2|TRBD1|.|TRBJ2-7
TGTGCCAGCACCCCGGGACAGGGTAACGAGCAGTACTTC
CASTPGQGNEQYF
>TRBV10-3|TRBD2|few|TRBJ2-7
TGTGCCATCCGAACGGGACTAGCGGACTACGAGCAGTACTTC
CAIRTGLADYEQYF
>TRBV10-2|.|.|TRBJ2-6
TGCGCCAGCAGCTCGCACGGACGGGACTCGGGGGCCAACGTCCTGACTTTC
CASSSHGRDSGANVLTF
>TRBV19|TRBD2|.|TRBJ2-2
TGTGCCAGCGGTAACCCGGGGGGCACCGGGGAGCTGTTTTTT
CASGNPGGTGELFF
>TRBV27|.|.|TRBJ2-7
TGTGCCAGCAGTTTATCCGGTCAAGTGGCCTACGAGCAGTACTTC
CASSLSGQVAYEQYF